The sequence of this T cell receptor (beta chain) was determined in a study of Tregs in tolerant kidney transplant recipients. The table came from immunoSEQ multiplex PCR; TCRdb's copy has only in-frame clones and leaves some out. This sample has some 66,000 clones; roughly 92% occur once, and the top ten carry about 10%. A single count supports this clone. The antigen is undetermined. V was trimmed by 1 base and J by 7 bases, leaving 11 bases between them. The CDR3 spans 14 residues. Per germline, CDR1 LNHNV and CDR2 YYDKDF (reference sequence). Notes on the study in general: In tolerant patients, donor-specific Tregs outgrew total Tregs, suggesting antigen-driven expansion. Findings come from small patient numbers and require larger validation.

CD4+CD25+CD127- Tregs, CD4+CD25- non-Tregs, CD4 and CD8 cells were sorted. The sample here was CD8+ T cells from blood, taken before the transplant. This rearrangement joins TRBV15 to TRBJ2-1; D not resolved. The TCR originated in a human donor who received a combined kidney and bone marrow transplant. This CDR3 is CATSRVESLNEQFF. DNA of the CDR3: TGTGCCACCAGCAGAGTAGAGTCGCTTAATGAGCAGTTCTTC.